A selection of T cell receptor beta chains follows, all from one sample in a study of T cell changes during pregnancy in multiple sclerosis. Using immunoSEQ multiplex PCR, the repertoire was profiled, and TCRdb retains in-frame clones only, with some absent. The repertoire holds roughly 93,000 clones, with approximately 92% as singletons. This specimen was peripheral blood, taken after pregnancy. The receptors originated from a female donor with multiple sclerosis, enrolled in a pregnancy study. Both conserved end residues are part of each CDR3. A D gene is named only where the DNA matches it firmly. A clone size is listed for some rows: how often the clone was seen (once, few, many), or a class if it is expanded.

D	V	J	size	DNA	CDR3
-	TRBV19	TRBJ2-7	-	TGTGCCAGTAGTGGCAGGGGTTACGAGCAGTACTTC	CASSGRGYEQYF
TRBD2	TRBV5-1	TRBJ2-7	once	TGCGCCAGCAGCTTGGTTAGCGGGAGTAGCTACGAGCAGTACTTC	CASSLVSGSSYEQYF
-	TRBV7-7	TRBJ2-5	-	TGTGCCAGCAGCCCCCGAACGGCCCGGGTTGAGACCCAGTACTTC	CASSPRTARVETQYF
TRBD2	TRBV19	TRBJ2-2	-	TGTGCCAGTAGTACCGGGACTAGCGAACCCGGGGAGCTGTTTTTT	CASSTGTSEPGELFF
-	TRBV27	TRBJ2-7	-	TGTGCCAGCAGTTTAGGGGGGAGCTCCTACGAGCAGTACTTC	CASSLGGSSYEQYF
TRBD2	TRBV4-2	TRBJ2-1	-	TGTGCCAGCAGCCAACGGCTAGCGGGAGGCAGGGAGCAGTTCTTC	CASSQRLAGGREQFF
-	TRBV5-6	TRBJ1-1	once	TGTGCCAGCAGCTTGGGACACAAGAACACTGAAGCTTTCTTT	CASSLGHKNTEAFF
-	TRBV7-9	TRBJ1-5	-	TGTGCCAGCAGCTTAGCCCCGAATCAGCCCCAGCATTTT	CASSLAPNQPQHF
TRBD1	TRBV7-9	TRBJ1-1	-	TGTGCCAGCAGCTTGGTCCGACCGGCCGACAGGCCCAGGGGGACTGAAGCTTTCTTT	CASSLVRPADRPRGTEAFF
-	TRBV5-4	TRBJ2-5	-	TGTGCCAGCAGCTTGGCCCTATCCGGACTAAGGGAGACCCAGTACTTC	CASSLALSGLRETQYF
-	TRBV9	TRBJ2-7	-	TGTGCCAGCAGCGTAGGAAGCGGAGGGCCCTACGAGCAGTACTTC	CASSVGSGGPYEQYF
TRBD1	TRBV5-4	TRBJ2-1	-	TGTGCCAGCACCATATTAACAGGGGACGATGAGCAGTTCTTC	CASTILTGDDEQFF
-	TRBV6-5	TRBJ1-5	-	TGTGCCAGCCGAGGAGGGGATCAGCCCCAGCATTTT	CASRGGDQPQHF
-	TRBV2	TRBJ2-2	-	TGTGCCAGCAGCGTTCGCGGGTGGCCGAACACCGGGGAGCTGTTTTTT	CASSVRGWPNTGELFF
-	TRBV15	TRBJ2-2	-	TGTGCCACCAGCAGAGATTTGACAACCGGGGAGCTGTTTTTT	CATSRDLTTGELFF
-	TRBV7-8	TRBJ2-5	-	TGTGCCAGCTCGAGGGAGCAAGAGACCCAGTACTTC	CASSREQETQYF
TRBD2	TRBV7-8	TRBJ2-3	-	TGTGCCAGCAGCTCAGGGCTTGTAGCGGGGGGGGTATATTTT	CASSSGLVAGGVYF
-	TRBV9	TRBJ2-1	-	TGTGCCAGCAGCGAGTCGGGGGGCCGCGAGGATGAGCAGTTCTTC	CASSESGGREDEQFF
TRBD2	TRBV11-1	TRBJ2-1	-	TGTGCCAGCAGCTTGGGGCGGGAGGGCTTCGACAATGAGCAGTTCTTC	CASSLGREGFDNEQFF
TRBD1	TRBV19	TRBJ2-7	-	TGTGCCAGTAGTAAGACAGGGATATCCTACGAGCAGTACTTC	CASSKTGISYEQYF
-	TRBV7-9	TRBJ1-3	-	TGTGCCAGCAGTGAACAGGGTGGTACTTCCTCTGGAAACACCATATATTTT	CASSEQGGTSSGNTIYF
TRBD2	TRBV5-1	TRBJ2-5	once	TGCGCCAGCAGCTCGAGTACTCTAGCGGGAAGTCTAGAGACCCAGTACTTC	CASSSSTLAGSLETQYF
-	TRBV11-2	TRBJ2-7	-	TGTGCCAGCAGCTTATTGCCAGGGACCTACGAGCAGTACTTC	CASSLLPGTYEQYF
TRBD1	TRBV2	TRBJ1-4	-	TGTGCCAGCAGGCTTGGGGACAGTACATTTGCAACTAATGAAAAACTGTTTTTT	CASRLGDSTFATNEKLFF
TRBD2	TRBV25-1	TRBJ2-7	once	TGTGCCAGCGGCCCCCGGGGGGTACCCCCCTACGAGCAGTACTTC	CASGPRGVPPYEQYF
TRBD2	TRBV7-7	TRBJ2-2	-	TGTGCCAGCAGCCCGGGGCTAGCGGGAGTTGGAGCCGGGGAGCTGTTTTTT	CASSPGLAGVGAGELFF
TRBD1	TRBV5-8	TRBJ1-2	-	TGTGCCAGCAGCTTGCGGGACAGGGAGAACTATGGCTACACCTTC	CASSLRDRENYGYTF
TRBD1	TRBV6-1	TRBJ1-2	-	TGTGCCAGCAGTGAAGCGTCGGGGACAGGGTTAGGTGTTGGCTATGGCTACACCTTC	CASSEASGTGLGVGYGYTF
-	TRBV4-2	TRBJ1-1	-	TGTGCCAGCAGCCAAGCGGAAAGGGGGGGAACTGAAGCTTTCTTT	CASSQAERGGTEAFF
-	TRBV9	TRBJ1-1	-	TGTGCCAGCAGCGTAGCCACGACAGGTTCTGGGGACACTGAAGCTTTCTTT	CASSVATTGSGDTEAFF
-	TRBV19	TRBJ1-3	-	TGTGCCAGCCAGGGATTAGGAAACACCATATATTTT	CASQGLGNTIYF
TRBD2	TRBV19	TRBJ2-1	-	TGTGCCAGTAGTCTAGCGGGGAGCTCCTACAATGAGCAGTTCTTC	CASSLAGSSYNEQFF
-	TRBV4-2	TRBJ1-2	few	TGTGCCAGCAGCCACCTCAGAAGAGGTAACTATGGCTACACCTTC	CASSHLRRGNYGYTF
-	TRBV18	TRBJ2-5	-	TGTGCCAGCTCCCCACTATCGGGGAGAGGGGGAGAGACCCAGTACTTC	CASSPLSGRGGETQYF
-	TRBV19	TRBJ2-7	-	TGTGCCAGTAGCGCCCCCGGGACACCCGATGCCTACGAGCAGTACTTC	CASSAPGTPDAYEQYF
TRBD1	TRBV30	TRBJ2-2	-	TGTGCCTTCCTCCTAGGGACAGTCACCGGGGAGCTGTTTTTT	CAFLLGTVTGELFF
-	TRBV19	TRBJ2-4	once	TGTGCCAGTAGTATCACCGGACAGTCAAACATTCAGTACTTC	CASSITGQSNIQYF